The 21 T cell receptor beta chains presented below share a single source sample, sequenced in a study of cytomegalovirus exposure and HLA in healthy donors. The PCR used 60 Vbeta and 13 Jbeta primers. Assay: immunoSEQ multiplex PCR; the TCRdb copy retains only in-frame clones and omits some. The table has some 160,000 clones, over 70% seen once. Material: PBMCs. The receptors come from a woman aged 40-49 years in good health and CMV-seronegative.

The chain recombines TRBV5-5 with TRBJ2-7; 7 bases agree with TRBD1. The CDR3 is 14 amino acids. Germline trimming cut 4 bases from V and 1 base from J; bases unmatched to any gene: 5. From germline, CDR1 is SGHKS and CDR2 YYEKEE (reference sequence). The CDR3 region is CASSGGQLSYEQYF. The CDR3, as DNA: TGTGCCAGCAGCGGGGGACAGTTGTCCTACGAGCAGTACTTC.

The CDR3 is CASSAGDPGEYF. The CDR3 region has the DNA TGTGCCAGCAGTGCCGGCGACCCAGGGGAGTACTTC. The chain couples TRBV2 to TRBJ2-7; TRBD1 is a possible D gene (6 bases). The CDR3 length is 12 residues. The V end lost 4 bases, the J end lost 11 bases, and 15 bases lay between the germline ends. Germline CDR1 is SNHLY and CDR2 is FYNNEI.

This clone turned up a few times. The germline gene is not matched at one end of the junction; a read error may be the cause. The chain couples TRBV7-9 to TRBJ1-2; 8 bases agree with TRBD1. Germline V gives CDR1 SEHNR, CDR2 FQNEAQ (reference sequence). The CDR3 covers 13 residues. The CDR3 coding sequence is TGTTCCAGCAACCCAGGGGGCGGCTATGGCTACACCTTC. Amino acids: CSSNPGGGYGYTF.

The chain has TRBV6-5 and TRBJ1-1, with D uncertain. From germline, CDR1 is MNHEY and CDR2 SVGAGI. The CDR3 sequence is 14 residues long. V dropped 7 bases and J dropped 0 bases, with 12 bases sitting between them. The CDR3 region has the DNA TGTGCCAGCACCCCGGACGGGATGAACACTGAAGCTTTCTTT. Protein sequence: CASTPDGMNTEAFF.

The V and J genes are TRBV6-1 and TRBJ2-7; D is possibly TRBD1 (6 bases). CDR1 and CDR2 (germline): MNHNS, SASEGT. The V end was cut by 3 bases, the J end by 0 bases, with 15 bases between. The CDR3 loop spans 16 amino acids. CDR3 DNA sequence: TGTGCCAGCAGTGATGGCGGCCAGGGGTTCTCCTACGAGCAGTACTTC. This translates into CASSDGGQGFSYEQYF.

This chain connects TRBV9 to TRBJ2-1, with D possibly being TRBD1 (5 bases). The V end was cut by 4 bases, the J end by 8 bases, with 13 bases between. Germline V gene sequence: CDR1 SGDLS, CDR2 YYNGEE. This CDR3 is built from 13 residues. CDR3 sequence: CASSPFLTDEQFF. The CDR3 bases are TGTGCCAGCAGCCCCTTTCTGACAGATGAGCAGTTCTTC.

The chain carries TRBV7-9 and TRBJ1-2, with D tentatively TRBD1 (6 bases). This CDR3 is 14 amino acids long. V lost 1 base and J 6 bases, leaving 12 bases between the germline ends. CDR1 is SEHNR, CDR2 FQNEAQ, per germline (reference sequence). CDR3 sequence reads: CASSLVATGDGYTF. The DNA of the CDR3 is TGTGCCAGCAGCTTAGTGGCGACAGGCGATGGCTACACCTTC.

The chain is built from TRBV9 and TRBJ2-5; 9 nucleotides align to TRBD2. The CDR3 spans 17 residues. Trimming removed 3 bases from V and 3 bases from J; junction bases left unmatched: 12. Germline loops: CDR1 SGDLS, CDR2 YYNGEE. CDR3 sequence reads: CASSEAAGGPIKETQYF. CDR3 sequence (DNA): TGTGCCAGCAGCGAGGCGGCGGGAGGGCCTATTAAAGAGACCCAGTACTTC. Full variable domain (remainder filled in from reference TRBV9 and TRBJ2-5): DSGVTQTPKHLITATGQRVTLRCSPRSGDLSVYWYQQSLDQGLQFLIQYYNGEERAKGNILERFSAQQFPDLHSELNLSSLELGDSALYFCASSEAAGGPIKETQYFGPGTRLLVL.

This chain uses TRBV27 with TRBJ1-3, with D unresolved. The CDR3 totals 13 residues. The V gene's germline CDR1 is MNHEY and CDR2 SMNVEV (reference sequence). V was cut by 5 bases and J by 2 bases, with 7 bases left in between. The CDR3 is CASSPFPGNTIYF. CDR3 bases: TGTGCCAGCAGTCCTTTTCCTGGAAACACCATATATTTT.

The chain uses TRBV5-1 and TRBJ1-2; D unresolved. The ends were cut back, 1 base at V and 0 bases at J, with 7 bases in the middle. Germline V gives CDR1 SGHRS, CDR2 YFSETQ. The CDR3 is made up of 14 amino acids. Written as DNA, the CDR3 is TGCGCCAGCAGCTTGTTTAGCTCTAACTATGGCTACACCTTC. Translated, it gives CASSLFSSNYGYTF. The whole variable domain, filled in from reference TRBV5-1 and TRBJ1-2, reads KAGVTQTPRYLIKTRGQQVTLSCSPISGHRSVSWYQQTPGQGLQFLFEYFSETQRNKGNFPGRFSGRQFSNSRSEMNVSTLELGDSALYLCASSLFSSNYGYTFGSGTRLTVV.

The chain has TRBV6-1 and TRBJ1-2; 8 positions match TRBD1. V was clipped by 7 bases and J by 4 bases; unmatched bases: 8. The CDR3 spans 14 residues. Germline CDR1 and CDR2: MNHNS and SASEGT. The chain's CDR3 is CASNPGQGSYGYTF. The CDR3 bases are TGTGCCAGCAACCCCGGACAGGGTAGCTATGGCTACACCTTC.

The J gene is TRBJ2-7, the V gene TRBV5-1, with TRBD2 matching 8 bases. The V and J ends lost 4 bases and 3 bases, in that order; junction bases with no gene match: 6. The length of the CDR3 is 14 residues. CDR1 and CDR2 (germline): SGHRS, YFSETQ. The CDR3 DNA reads as TGCGCCAGCAGCCCTCGGGGGGGATTCTACGAGCAGTACTTC. Translation: CASSPRGGFYEQYF.

This clone was detected once. This rearrangement joins TRBV18 to TRBJ2-6, with 7 bases aligning to TRBD1. The CDR3 spans 18 residues. CDR1 and CDR2 (germline): KGHSH, LQKENI. V lost 5 bases and J lost 0; bases outside the gene matches: 10. This CDR3 reads CASSEAYRGSSGANVLTF. DNA for the CDR3: TGTGCCAGCTCAGAAGCTTACAGGGGTTCCTCTGGGGCCAACGTCCTGACTTTC.

The rearrangement uses TRBV25-1 and TRBJ2-5; 7 bases match TRBD2. Germline values: CDR1 MGHDK, CDR2 SYGVNS. The CDR3 is made up of 15 amino acids. After removal of 0 bases from V and 4 bases from J, the junction contained 5 bases not matched to a gene. The CDR3 DNA follows: TGTGCCAGCAGTGAATATATTTCGGGGGGAGAGACCCAGTACTTC. It is translated as CASSEYISGGETQYF.

The chain couples TRBV4-1 to TRBJ1-2; D perhaps matches TRBD1 (6 bases). The CDR3 extends over 14 amino acids. The V gene lost 4 bases and the J gene lost 1 base, with 10 bases spanning the gap. Germline V lookup: CDR1 MGHRA, CDR2 YSYEKL. The CDR3 sequence: CASSPGQYNYGYTF. In DNA form, the CDR3 reads TGCGCCAGCAGCCCCGGACAGTATAACTATGGCTACACCTTC.

The chain uses TRBV19 and TRBJ2-5; 7 positions match TRBD1. This CDR3 is 15 amino acids long. Trimming took 4 bases from V and 1 from J; bases not matched to a gene: 6. CDR1 and CDR2 (germline): LNHDA, SQIVND (reference sequence). The CDR3 is CASSTKGQTQETQYF. The CDR3, as DNA: TGTGCCAGTAGTACAAAGGGACAGACCCAAGAGACCCAGTACTTC.

The chain recombines TRBV5-1 with TRBJ2-7, with 11 nucleotides matching TRBD1. V shed 4 bases and J 5 bases; nucleotides not matched to a gene: 5. Germline V gene sequence: CDR1 SGHRS, CDR2 YFSETQ. This CDR3 region has 14 residues. The CDR3 here is CASSLGTGGDEQYF. CDR3 bases: TGCGCCAGCAGCCTGGGGACAGGGGGTGACGAGCAGTACTTC. Full variable domain (rest looked up from reference TRBV5-1 and TRBJ2-7): KAGVTQTPRYLIKTRGQQVTLSCSPISGHRSVSWYQQTPGQGLQFLFEYFSETQRNKGNFPGRFSGRQFSNSRSEMNVSTLELGDSALYLCASSLGTGGDEQYFGPGTRLTVT.

The J gene is TRBJ1-5, the V gene TRBV28; tentatively, D is TRBD1 (5 bases). Trimming took 1 base from V and 1 from J, leaving 11 bases between them. The CDR3 contains 16 residues. Germline CDR1 reads MDHEN; CDR2 reads SYDVKM. The CDR3 here is CASSLYSGGSNQPQHF. The CDR3 DNA is TGTGCCAGCAGTTTATATTCCGGGGGGAGCAATCAGCCCCAGCATTTT. Looking up the rest from reference TRBV28 and TRBJ1-5 gives the full variable domain: DVKVTQSSRYLVKRTGEKVFLECVQDMDHENMFWYRQDPGLGLRLIYFSYDVKMKEKGDIPEGYSVSREKKERFSLILESASTNQTSMYLCASSLYSGGSNQPQHFGDGTRLSIL.

The chain is built from TRBV18 and TRBJ1-1; 12 nucleotides match TRBD1. The CDR3 runs to 16 residues. The ends lost 5 bases at V and 4 bases at J; junction bases unmatched: 8. Germline V gives CDR1 KGHSH, CDR2 LQKENI. The CDR3 spells CASSSPGQGAFTEAFF. CDR3 in DNA: TGTGCCAGCTCATCTCCGGGACAGGGGGCGTTCACTGAAGCTTTCTTT.

The J gene is TRBJ2-2, the V gene TRBV5-6; D is perhaps TRBD1 (5 bases). Germline V gene lookup returns CDR1 SGHDT and CDR2 YYEEEE. There are 17 residues in the CDR3. Trimming left V 1 base short and J 3 bases short, with 16 bases between. Here the CDR3 reads CASSLMQGPTYTGELFF. The CDR3 DNA reads as TGTGCCAGCAGCTTGATGCAGGGCCCCACATACACCGGGGAGCTGTTTTTT.

The chain couples TRBV5-4 to TRBJ1-1, with no clear D. V dropped 0 bases and J dropped 0 bases, with 9 bases sitting between them. The CDR3 consists of 15 residues. The germline V gene has CDR1 SGHNT and CDR2 YYREEE (reference sequence). The CDR3: CASSLVPVLNTEAFF. The CDR3 DNA reads as TGTGCCAGCAGCTTGGTTCCGGTACTGAACACTGAAGCTTTCTTT.